The clone carrying this T cell receptor beta chain was seen more than once but under ten times. The sample originates from a study of T-cell reconstitution after alpha-beta-depleted transplantation in children. The J segment lost 2 bases and the V segment lost 7 bases, leaving 8 bases of the junction unmatched. Germline CDR1 is MNHNS and CDR2 is SASEGT. The CDR3 sequence is 15 residues long. Unique molecular identifiers were built into the TCRbeta library. Each CDR3 protein gets one entry after TCRdb re-called the PCR reads with MiXCR. The sample consists of roughly 500,000 distinct CDR3 sequences, under 15% of them appearing once.

The chain employs TRBV6-1 and TRBJ2-3, with 8 bases identical to TRBD2. Source: PBMCs from the stem cell graft donor, taken from the stem cell graft. The receptor was derived from a human donor who donated a stem cell graft to a child with combined immunodeficiency. The CDR3 bases are TGTGCCAGCACCCATGGGCGGGGGGCCACAGATACGCAGTATTTT. Amino acids: CASTHGRGATDTQYF.